The rows below give T cell receptor beta chains drawn from one sample of a study of blood T cell repertoires in COVID-19. Sequencing was performed with immunoSEQ multiplex PCR; in TCRdb, only in-frame clones are kept and a portion is missing. The table includes 60,000 to 75,000 clones, 65% to 85% detected once. Sequencing was done on a sample of peripheral blood. The receptor source for this set is a woman between 45 and 60 years old with acute or convalescent COVID-19. Both conserved end residues are part of each CDR3. A D gene is named only where the DNA matches it firmly. Not every row has a clone size; where given, it reads once, few, many or a size class.

>.|16|.|TRBJ2-1|TRBV24-1
CATSEPGGSSYNEQFF
TGTGCCACCAGTGAACCAGGTGGGAGCTCCTACAATGAGCAGTTCTTC
>.|18|TRBD1|TRBJ1-3|TRBV7-6
CASSLEATGASTGNTIYF
TGTGCCAGCAGCTTGGAGGCGACAGGGGCTTCAACTGGAAACACCATATATTTT
>.|13|.|TRBJ1-1|TRBV2
CASSHRVNTEAFF
TGTGCCAGCAGCCACAGGGTGAACACTGAAGCTTTCTTT
>.|16|TRBD2|TRBJ2-7|TRBV5-4
CASSFGGRSGVGEQYF
TGTGCCAGCAGCTTTGGCGGGAGGTCAGGGGTTGGGGAGCAGTACTTC
>few|16|TRBD2|TRBJ2-2|TRBV18
CASSPGLAGSAGELFF
TGTGCCAGCTCCCCCGGACTAGCGGGATCTGCCGGGGAGCTGTTTTTT
>.|16|.|TRBJ1-5|TRBV15
CATSRERADTDQPQHF
TGTGCCACCAGCAGAGAGCGGGCAGATACCGATCAGCCCCAGCATTTT
>.|16|TRBD1|TRBJ2-3|TRBV7-3
CASSHGTARDTDTQYF
TGTGCCAGCAGCCACGGGACAGCCAGAGACACAGATACGCAGTATTTT
>.|13|TRBD1|TRBJ2-1|TRBV27
CASSLGWDRVRFF
TGTGCCAGCAGTTTAGGTTGGGACAGGGTACGGTTCTTC
>.|15|TRBD2|TRBJ2-2|TRBV3-1/TRBV3-2
CASSQRLAVGGELFF
TGTGCCAGCAGCCAAAGACTAGCTGTTGGCGGGGAGCTGTTTTTT
>.|14|TRBD2|TRBJ2-1|TRBV7-3
CASRSGGASNEQFF
TGTGCCAGCAGGAGCGGGGGGGCGAGCAATGAGCAGTTCTTC
>.|16|TRBD1|TRBJ2-7|TRBV4-1
CASSQDETGQLYEQYF
TGCGCCAGCAGCCAAGACGAGACGGGACAGCTCTACGAGCAGTACTTC
>.|13|TRBD1|TRBJ1-1|TRBV12-3/TRBV12-4
CASSSRGRTEAFF
TGTGCCAGCAGTTCCAGGGGGCGAACTGAAGCTTTCTTT
>.|13|.|TRBJ2-1|TRBV7-8
CASSLARVDEQFF
TGTGCCAGCAGCTTGGCCAGGGTTGATGAGCAGTTCTTC
>.|13|.|TRBJ2-3|TRBV10-3
CAINPRSGDTQYF
TGTGCCATCAATCCCAGGTCAGGAGATACGCAGTATTTT
>.|13|TRBD1|TRBJ1-2|TRBV5-5
CASSLQGGYGYTF
TGTGCCAGCAGCTTGCAGGGGGGCTATGGCTACACCTTC
>.|16|.|TRBJ2-1|TRBV30
CAWSGKAGASYNEQFF
TGTGCCTGGAGTGGGAAGGCGGGGGCATCCTACAATGAGCAGTTCTTC
>once|14|.|TRBJ2-1|TRBV5-4
CASSPDRASNEQFF
TGTGCCAGCAGCCCGGACAGAGCCTCCAATGAGCAGTTCTTC
>.|14|TRBD1|TRBJ1-6|TRBV28
CASSSGGINSPLHF
TGTGCCAGCAGTTCAGGGGGAATTAATTCACCCCTCCACTTT
>.|17|TRBD1|TRBJ2-1|TRBV29-1
CSVGQGASHPEGDEQFF
TGCAGCGTTGGACAGGGGGCGAGCCACCCCGAGGGGGATGAGCAGTTCTTC
>.|15|TRBD2|TRBJ2-3|TRBV28
CASSLTSGGPRAQYF
TGTGCCAGCAGTCTCACTAGCGGGGGGCCCCGGGCGCAGTATTTT